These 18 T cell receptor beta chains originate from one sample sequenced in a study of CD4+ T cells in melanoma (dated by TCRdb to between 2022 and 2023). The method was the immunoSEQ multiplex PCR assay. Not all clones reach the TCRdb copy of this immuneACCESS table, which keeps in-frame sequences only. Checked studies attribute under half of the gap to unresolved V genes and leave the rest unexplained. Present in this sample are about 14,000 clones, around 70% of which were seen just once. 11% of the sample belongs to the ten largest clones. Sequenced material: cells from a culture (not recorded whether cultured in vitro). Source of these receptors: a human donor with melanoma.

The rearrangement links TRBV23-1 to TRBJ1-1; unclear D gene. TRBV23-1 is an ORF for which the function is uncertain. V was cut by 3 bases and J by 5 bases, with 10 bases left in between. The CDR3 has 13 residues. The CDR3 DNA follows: TGCGCCAGCAGTCATCGGTTAGGGACTGAAGCTTTCTTT. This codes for CASSHRLGTEAFF.

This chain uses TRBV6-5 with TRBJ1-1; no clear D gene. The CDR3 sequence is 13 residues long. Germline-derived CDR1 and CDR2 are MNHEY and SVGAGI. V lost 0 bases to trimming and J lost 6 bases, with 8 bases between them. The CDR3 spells CASSYSWWAEAFF. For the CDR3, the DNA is TGTGCCAGCAGTTACTCTTGGTGGGCTGAAGCTTTCTTT.

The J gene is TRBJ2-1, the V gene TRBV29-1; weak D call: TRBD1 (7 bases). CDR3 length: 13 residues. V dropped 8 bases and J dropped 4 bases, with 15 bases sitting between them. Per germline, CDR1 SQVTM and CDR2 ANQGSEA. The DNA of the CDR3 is TGCAGCTTAGGACAGGCGGGGTACAATGAGCAGTTCTTC. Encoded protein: CSLGQAGYNEQFF.

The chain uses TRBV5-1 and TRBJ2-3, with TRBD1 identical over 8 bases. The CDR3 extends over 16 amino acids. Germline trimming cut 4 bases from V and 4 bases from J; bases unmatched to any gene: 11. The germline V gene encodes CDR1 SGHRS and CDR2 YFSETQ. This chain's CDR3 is CASSPPAGGRSDTQYF. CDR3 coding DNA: TGCGCCAGCAGCCCTCCCGCAGGGGGCAGGTCAGATACGCAGTATTTT.

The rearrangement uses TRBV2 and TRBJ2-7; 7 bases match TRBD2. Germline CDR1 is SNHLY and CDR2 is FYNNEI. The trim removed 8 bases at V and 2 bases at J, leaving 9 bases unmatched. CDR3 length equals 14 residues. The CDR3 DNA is TGTGCCAGCCGAGCGGGACTACCGCCCTACGAGCAGTACTTC. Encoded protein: CASRAGLPPYEQYF. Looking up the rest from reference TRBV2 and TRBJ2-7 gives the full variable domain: EPEVTQTPSHQVTQMGQEVILRCVPISNHLYFYWYRQILGQKVEFLVSFYNNEISEKSEIFDDQFSVERPDGSNFTLKIRSTKLEDSAMYFCASRAGLPPYEQYFGPGTRLTVT.

For the CDR3, the DNA is TGTGCCAGCAGTCGCCGGGACAGGGGCGAAAAACTGTTTTTT. Protein sequence: CASSRRDRGEKLFF. The J gene is TRBJ1-4, the V gene TRBV9; 10 nucleotides line up with TRBD1. Germline-derived CDR1 and CDR2 are SGDLS and YYNGEE. Losses at the gene ends were 5 bases for V and 8 bases for J; bases not matched to a gene: 6. The CDR3 sequence is 14 residues long. Full variable domain (outside the CDR3, taken from reference TRBV9 and TRBJ1-4): DSGVTQTPKHLITATGQRVTLRCSPRSGDLSVYWYQQSLDQGLQFLIQYYNGEERAKGNILERFSAQQFPDLHSELNLSSLELGDSALYFCASSRRDRGEKLFFGSGTQLSVL.

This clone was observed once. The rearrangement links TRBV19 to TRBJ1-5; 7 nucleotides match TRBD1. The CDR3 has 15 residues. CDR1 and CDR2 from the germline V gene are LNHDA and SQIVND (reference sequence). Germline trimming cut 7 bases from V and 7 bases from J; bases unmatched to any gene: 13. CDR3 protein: CASTRTGAQRQPQHF. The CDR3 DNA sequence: TGTGCCAGTACTCGAACAGGGGCGCAGCGCCAGCCCCAGCATTTT.

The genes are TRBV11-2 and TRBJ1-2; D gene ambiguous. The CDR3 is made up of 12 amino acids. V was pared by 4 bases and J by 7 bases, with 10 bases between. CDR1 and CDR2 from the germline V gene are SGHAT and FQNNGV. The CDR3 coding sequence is TGTGCCAGCAGCTCTTCTAGGGCTGGCTACACCTTC. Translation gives CASSSSRAGYTF.

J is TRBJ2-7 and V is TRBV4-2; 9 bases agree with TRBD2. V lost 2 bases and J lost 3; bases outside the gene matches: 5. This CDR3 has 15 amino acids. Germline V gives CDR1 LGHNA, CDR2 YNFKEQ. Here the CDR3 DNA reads TGTGCCAGCAGCCAACCCGGGACTAGCTTCTACGAGCAGTACTTC. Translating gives CASSQPGTSFYEQYF.

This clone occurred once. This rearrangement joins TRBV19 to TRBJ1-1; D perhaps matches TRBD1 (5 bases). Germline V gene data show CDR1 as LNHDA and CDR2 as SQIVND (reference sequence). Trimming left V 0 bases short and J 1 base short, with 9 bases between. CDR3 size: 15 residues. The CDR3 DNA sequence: TGTGCCAGTAGTATAGACAGGGCCCGGAACACTGAAGCTTTCTTT. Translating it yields CASSIDRARNTEAFF.

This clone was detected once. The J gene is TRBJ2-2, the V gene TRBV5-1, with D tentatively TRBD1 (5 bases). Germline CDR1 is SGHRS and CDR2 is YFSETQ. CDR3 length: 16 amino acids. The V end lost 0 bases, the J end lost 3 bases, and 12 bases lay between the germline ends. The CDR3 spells CASSLDPSGYTGELFF. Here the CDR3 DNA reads TGCGCCAGCAGCTTGGACCCATCAGGGTACACCGGGGAGCTGTTTTTT.

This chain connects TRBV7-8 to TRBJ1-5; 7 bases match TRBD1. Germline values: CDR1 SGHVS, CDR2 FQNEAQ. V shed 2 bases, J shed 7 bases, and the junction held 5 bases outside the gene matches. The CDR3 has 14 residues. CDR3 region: CASSLSGGGQPQHF. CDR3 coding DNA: TGTGCCAGCAGCTTATCAGGGGGAGGGCAGCCCCAGCATTTT.

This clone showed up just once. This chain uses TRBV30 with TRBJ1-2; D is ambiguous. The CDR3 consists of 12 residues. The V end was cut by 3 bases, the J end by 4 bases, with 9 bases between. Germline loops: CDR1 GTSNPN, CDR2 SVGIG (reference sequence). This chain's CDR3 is CAWSMASYGYTF. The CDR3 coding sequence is TGTGCCTGGAGCATGGCAAGCTATGGCTACACCTTC.

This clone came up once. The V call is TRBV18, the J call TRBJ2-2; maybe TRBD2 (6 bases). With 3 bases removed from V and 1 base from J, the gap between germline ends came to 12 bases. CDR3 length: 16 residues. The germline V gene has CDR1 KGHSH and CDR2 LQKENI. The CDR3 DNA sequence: TGTGCCAGCTCACCCATAAACGGGGGGAACACCGGGGAGCTGTTTTTT. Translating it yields CASSPINGGNTGELFF. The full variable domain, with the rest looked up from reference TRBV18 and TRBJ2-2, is NAGVMQNPRHLVRRRGQEARLRCSPMKGHSHVYWYRQLPEEGLKFMVYLQKENIIDESGMPKERFSAEFPKEGPSILRIQQVVRGDSAAYFCASSPINGGNTGELFFGEGSRLTVL.

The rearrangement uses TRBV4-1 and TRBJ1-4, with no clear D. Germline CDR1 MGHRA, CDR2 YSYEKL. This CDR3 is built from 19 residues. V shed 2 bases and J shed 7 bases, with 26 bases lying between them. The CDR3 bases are TGCGCCAGCAGCCAAAACGACCTCGCTACGACCCTTCGGGGTGAAAAACTGTTTTTT. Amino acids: CASSQNDLATTLRGEKLFF.

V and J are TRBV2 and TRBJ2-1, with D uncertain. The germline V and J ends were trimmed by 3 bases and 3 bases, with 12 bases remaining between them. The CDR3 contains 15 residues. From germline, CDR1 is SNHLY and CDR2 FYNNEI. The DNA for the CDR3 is TGTGCCAGCAGTGAGTCGCAGGCGGTCTACAATGAGCAGTTCTTC. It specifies CASSESQAVYNEQFF. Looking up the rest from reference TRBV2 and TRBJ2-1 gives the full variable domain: EPEVTQTPSHQVTQMGQEVILRCVPISNHLYFYWYRQILGQKVEFLVSFYNNEISEKSEIFDDQFSVERPDGSNFTLKIRSTKLEDSAMYFCASSESQAVYNEQFFGPGTRLTVL.

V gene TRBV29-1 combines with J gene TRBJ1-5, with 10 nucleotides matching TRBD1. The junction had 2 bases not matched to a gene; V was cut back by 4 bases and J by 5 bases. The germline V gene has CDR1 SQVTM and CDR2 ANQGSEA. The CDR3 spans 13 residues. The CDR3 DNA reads TGCAGCGTTGCGGGGACAGGGGATCAGCCCCAGCATTTT. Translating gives CSVAGTGDQPQHF.

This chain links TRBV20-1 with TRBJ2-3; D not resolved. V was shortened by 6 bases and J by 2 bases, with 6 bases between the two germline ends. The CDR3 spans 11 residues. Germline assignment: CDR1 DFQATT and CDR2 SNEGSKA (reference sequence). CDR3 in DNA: TGCAGTGCCCCGATCACAGATACGCAGTATTTT. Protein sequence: CSAPITDTQYF.